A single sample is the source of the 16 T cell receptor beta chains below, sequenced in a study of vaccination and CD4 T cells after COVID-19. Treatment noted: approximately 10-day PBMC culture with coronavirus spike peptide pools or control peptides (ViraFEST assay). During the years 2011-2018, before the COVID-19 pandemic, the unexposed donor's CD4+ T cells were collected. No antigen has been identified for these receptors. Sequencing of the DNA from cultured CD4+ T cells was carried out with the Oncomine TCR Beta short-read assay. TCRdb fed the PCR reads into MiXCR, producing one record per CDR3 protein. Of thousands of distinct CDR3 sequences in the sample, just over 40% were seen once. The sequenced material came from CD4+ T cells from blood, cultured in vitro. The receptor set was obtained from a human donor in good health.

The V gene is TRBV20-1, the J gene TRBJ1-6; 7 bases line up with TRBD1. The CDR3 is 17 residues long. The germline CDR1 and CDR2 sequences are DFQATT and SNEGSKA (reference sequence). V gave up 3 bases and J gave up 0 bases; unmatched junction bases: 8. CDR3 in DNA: TGCAGTGCTAGTGGGCAGGGGGACGTCTCCTATAATTCACCCCTCCACTTT. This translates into CSASGQGDVSYNSPLHF.

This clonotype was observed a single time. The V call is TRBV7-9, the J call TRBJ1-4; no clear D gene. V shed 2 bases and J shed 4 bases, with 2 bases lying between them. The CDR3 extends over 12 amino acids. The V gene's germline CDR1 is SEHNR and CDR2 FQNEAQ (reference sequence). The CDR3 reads CASSLHNEKLFF. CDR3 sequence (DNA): TGTGCCAGCAGCTTACATAATGAAAAACTGTTTTTT.

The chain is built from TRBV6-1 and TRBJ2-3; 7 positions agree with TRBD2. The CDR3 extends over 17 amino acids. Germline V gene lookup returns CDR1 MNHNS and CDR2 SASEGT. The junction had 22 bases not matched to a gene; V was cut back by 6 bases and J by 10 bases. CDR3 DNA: TGTGCCAGCAGAACTACCGACGGCGGGAGTCTTACGGGAGCGCAGTATTTT. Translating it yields CASRTTDGGSLTGAQYF.

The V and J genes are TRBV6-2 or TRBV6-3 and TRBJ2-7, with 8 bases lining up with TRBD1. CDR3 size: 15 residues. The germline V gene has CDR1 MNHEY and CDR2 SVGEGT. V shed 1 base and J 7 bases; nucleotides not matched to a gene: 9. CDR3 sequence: CASSYWRGTGGEQYF. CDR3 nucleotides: TGTGCCAGCAGTTACTGGCGAGGGACAGGTGGAGAGCAGTACTTC.

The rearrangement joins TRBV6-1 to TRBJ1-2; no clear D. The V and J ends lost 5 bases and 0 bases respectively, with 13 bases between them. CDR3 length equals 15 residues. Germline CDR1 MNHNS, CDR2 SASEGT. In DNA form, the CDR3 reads TGTGCCAGCAGTACCCTGGCATTAGCTAACTATGGCTACACCTTC. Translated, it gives CASSTLALANYGYTF.

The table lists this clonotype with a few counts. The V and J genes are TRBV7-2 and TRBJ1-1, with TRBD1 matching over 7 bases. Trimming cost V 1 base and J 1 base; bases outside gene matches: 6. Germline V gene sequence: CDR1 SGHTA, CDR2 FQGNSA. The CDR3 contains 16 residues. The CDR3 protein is CASSLGDRVANTEAFF. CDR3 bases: TGTGCCAGCAGCTTAGGAGACAGGGTCGCGAACACTGAAGCTTTCTTT.

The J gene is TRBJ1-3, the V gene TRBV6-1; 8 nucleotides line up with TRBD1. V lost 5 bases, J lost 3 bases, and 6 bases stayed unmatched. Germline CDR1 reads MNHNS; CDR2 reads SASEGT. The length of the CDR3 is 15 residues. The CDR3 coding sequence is TGTGCCAGCAGTACCGGACAGGGATTTGGAAACACCATATATTTT. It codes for CASSTGQGFGNTIYF.

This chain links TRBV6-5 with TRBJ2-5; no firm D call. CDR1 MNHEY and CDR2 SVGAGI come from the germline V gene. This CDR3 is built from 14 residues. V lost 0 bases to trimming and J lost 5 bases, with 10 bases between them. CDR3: CASSYSNYIETQYF. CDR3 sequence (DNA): TGTGCCAGCAGTTACTCGAATTACATCGAGACCCAGTACTTC.

The CDR3 loop reads CSASPGTGTFRGGYTF. For the CDR3, the DNA is TGCAGTGCTTCTCCCGGGACAGGGACCTTCAGAGGCGGCTACACCTTC. The gene calls are TRBV20-1 and TRBJ1-2; 9 bases agree with TRBD1. Per the germline V gene, CDR1 is DFQATT and CDR2 is SNEGSKA (reference sequence). The CDR3 extends over 16 amino acids. V trimming: 5 bases; J trimming: 8 bases; junction bases outside the gene matches: 18.

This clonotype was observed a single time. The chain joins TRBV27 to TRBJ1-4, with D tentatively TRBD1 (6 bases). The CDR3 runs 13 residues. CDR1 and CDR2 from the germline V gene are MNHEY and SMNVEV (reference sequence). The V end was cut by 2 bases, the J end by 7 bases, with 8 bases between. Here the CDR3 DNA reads TGTGCCAGCAGTTTAGTCAGGGGTGAAAAACTGTTTTTT. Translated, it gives CASSLVRGEKLFF.

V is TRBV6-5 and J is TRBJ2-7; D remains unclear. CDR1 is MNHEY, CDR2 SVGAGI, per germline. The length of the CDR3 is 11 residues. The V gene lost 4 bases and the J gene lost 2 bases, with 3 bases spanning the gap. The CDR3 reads CASSLTYEQYF. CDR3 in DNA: TGTGCCAGCAGTTTGACCTACGAGCAGTACTTC.

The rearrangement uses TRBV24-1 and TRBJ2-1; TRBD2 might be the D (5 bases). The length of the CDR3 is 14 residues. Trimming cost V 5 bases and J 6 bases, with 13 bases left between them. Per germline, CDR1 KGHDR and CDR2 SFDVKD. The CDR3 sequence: CATSARGGGNEQFF. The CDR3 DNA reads TGTGCCACCAGTGCTCGGGGTGGTGGCAATGAGCAGTTCTTC.

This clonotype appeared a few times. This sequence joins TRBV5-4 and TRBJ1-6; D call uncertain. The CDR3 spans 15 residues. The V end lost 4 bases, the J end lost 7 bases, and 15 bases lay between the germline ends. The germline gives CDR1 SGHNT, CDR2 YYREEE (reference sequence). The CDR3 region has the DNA TGTGCCAGCAGCGCGGCTCGGGGATGGAATTCACCCCTCCACTTT. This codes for CASSAARGWNSPLHF. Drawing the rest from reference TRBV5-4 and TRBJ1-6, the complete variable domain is ETGVTQSPTHLIKTRGQQVTLRCSSQSGHNTVSWYQQALGQGPQFIFQYYREEENGRGNFPPRFSGLQFPNYSSELNVNALELDDSALYLCASSAARGWNSPLHFGNGTRLTVT.

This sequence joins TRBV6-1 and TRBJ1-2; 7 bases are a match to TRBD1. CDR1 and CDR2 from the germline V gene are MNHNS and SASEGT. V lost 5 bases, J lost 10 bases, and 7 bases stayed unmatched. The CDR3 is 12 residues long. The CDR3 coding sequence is TGTGCCAGCAGTATCCGACAGGGTGCCTACACCTTC. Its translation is CASSIRQGAYTF.

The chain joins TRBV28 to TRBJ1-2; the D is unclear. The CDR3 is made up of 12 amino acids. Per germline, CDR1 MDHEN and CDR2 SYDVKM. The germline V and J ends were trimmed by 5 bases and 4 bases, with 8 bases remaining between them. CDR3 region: CASSLAIYGYTF. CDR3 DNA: TGTGCCAGCAGTCTCGCCATCTATGGCTACACCTTC.

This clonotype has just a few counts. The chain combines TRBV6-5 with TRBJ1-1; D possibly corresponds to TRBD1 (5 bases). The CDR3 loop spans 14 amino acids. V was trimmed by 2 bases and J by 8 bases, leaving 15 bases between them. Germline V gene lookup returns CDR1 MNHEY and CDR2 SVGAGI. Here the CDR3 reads CASSYLAGSPEAFF. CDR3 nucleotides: TGTGCCAGCAGTTACCTAGCAGGGTCTCCAGAAGCTTTCTTT.